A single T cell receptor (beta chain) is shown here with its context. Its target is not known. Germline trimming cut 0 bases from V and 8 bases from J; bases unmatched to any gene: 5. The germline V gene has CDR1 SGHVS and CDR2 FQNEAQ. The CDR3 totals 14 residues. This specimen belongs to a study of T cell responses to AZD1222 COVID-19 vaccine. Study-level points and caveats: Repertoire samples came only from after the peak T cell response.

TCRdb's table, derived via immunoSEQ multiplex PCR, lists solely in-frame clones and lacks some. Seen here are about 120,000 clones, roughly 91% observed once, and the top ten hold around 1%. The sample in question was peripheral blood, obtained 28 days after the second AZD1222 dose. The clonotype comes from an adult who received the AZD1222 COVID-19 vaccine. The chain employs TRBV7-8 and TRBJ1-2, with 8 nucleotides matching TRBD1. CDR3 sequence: CASSLAQGAGGYTF. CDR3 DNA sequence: TGTGCCAGCAGCTTAGCGCAGGGGGCGGGCGGCTACACCTTC.